The 21 T cell receptor beta chains below were found in one sample sequenced in a study of graft-versus-host responses after intestinal transplantation. Lymphocytes (intraepithelial and lamina propria) were released by processing the graft tissue. Some clones are missing from TCRdb's copy, which holds only in-frame ones; the method was immunoSEQ multiplex PCR. The table has approximately 16,000 clones, roughly three fifths seen once; the top ten hold around 13%. Sample: ileum tissue, taken 524 days after transplant. The receptors were sampled from a human patient who received an intestinal transplant, so some T cells may come from the graft donor.

In its sample, this clone was seen a few times. The genes are TRBV4-1 and TRBJ2-1, with TRBD2 identical over 10 bases. This CDR3 has 19 amino acids. Germline loops: CDR1 MGHRA, CDR2 YSYEKL. V was pared by 0 bases and J by 5 bases, with 13 bases of the junction left unmatched. The CDR3 nucleotides read TGCGCCAGCAGCCAAGAACCAGCGGGGGGGCCAAGATTAAACAATGAGCAGTTCTTC. Residues: CASSQEPAGGPRLNNEQFF.

This chain uses TRBV27 with TRBJ1-1; weak D call: TRBD1 (6 bases). CDR3 length: 13 amino acids. V lost 5 bases to trimming and J lost 1 base, with 8 bases between them. Germline CDR1 and CDR2: MNHEY and SMNVEV (reference sequence). CDR3 in amino acids: CASSIGGNTEAFF. In DNA form, the CDR3 reads TGTGCCAGCAGTATAGGGGGGAACACTGAAGCTTTCTTT.

Remarks on this clone: With a much larger clone just one base away, this may be a read error. The same CDR3 also results from other DNA sequences found in this sample. J is TRBJ2-2 and V is TRBV19, with 7 bases that match TRBD1. The germline V gene encodes CDR1 LNHDA and CDR2 SQIVND (reference sequence). This CDR3 region has 12 residues. The J segment lost 6 bases and the V segment lost 5 bases, leaving 0 bases of the junction unmatched. The CDR3 spells CASSQGAGELFF. In DNA, the CDR3 is TGTGCCAGTAGTCAGGGGGCCGGGGAGCTGTTTTTT.

This clone was detected a few times. The chain recombines TRBV5-1 with TRBJ1-6; no definite D call. The CDR3 length is 15 residues. Germline CDR1 SGHRS, CDR2 YFSETQ. V was trimmed by 6 bases and J by 0 bases, leaving 10 bases between them. The CDR3 DNA sequence: TGCGCCAGCAACCGAGGTGACTCCTATAATTCACCCCTCCACTTT. It translates to CASNRGDSYNSPLHF.

J is TRBJ1-2 and V is TRBV4-3; no clear D. The CDR3 runs 16 residues. CDR1 and CDR2 from the germline V gene are LGHNA and YSLEER. Trimming took 0 bases from V and 3 from J, leaving 14 bases between them. CDR3 nucleotides: TGCGCCAGCAGCCAAGATTTATCGGGAAAATACTATGGCTACACCTTC. As protein: CASSQDLSGKYYGYTF.

CDR3 loop: CSVSGNTEAFF. For the CDR3, the DNA is TGCAGCGTTTCCGGGAACACTGAAGCTTTCTTT. The V gene is TRBV29-1, the J gene TRBJ1-1, with D unclear. The CDR3 runs 11 residues. Germline V gene lookup returns CDR1 SQVTM and CDR2 ANQGSEA. V was trimmed by 5 bases and J by 1 base, leaving 5 bases between them. The variable domain in full, with the rest retrieved from reference TRBV29-1 and TRBJ1-1, is SAVISQKPSRDICQRGTSLTIQCQVDSQVTMMFWYRQQPGQSLTLIATANQGSEATYESGFVIDKFPISRPNLTFSTLTVSNMSPEDSSIYLCSVSGNTEAFFGQGTRLTVV.

The CDR3 sequence: CASGERATNEKLFF. CDR3 nucleotide sequence: TGTGCCAGCGGAGAGAGGGCGACTAATGAAAAACTGTTTTTT. V and J are TRBV6-5 and TRBJ1-4, with D uncertain. V was clipped by 8 bases and J by 2 bases, with 12 bases between them. CDR3 length: 14 residues. The V gene's germline CDR1 is MNHEY and CDR2 SVGAGI.

This clone has just a few counts. The V gene is TRBV6-6, the J gene TRBJ1-5; TRBD1 is a possible D gene (5 bases). The V gene's germline CDR1 is MNHNY and CDR2 SVGAGI (reference sequence). This CDR3 has 15 residues. Between the trimmed V and J ends, which lost 6 bases and 9 bases, there was a span of 21 bases. The CDR3 protein is CASSPAREGKGPQHF. The CDR3 region has the DNA TGTGCCAGCAGCCCGGCCAGGGAGGGGAAGGGGCCCCAGCATTTT.

V is TRBV19 and J is TRBJ1-2; TRBD1 might be the D (6 bases). CDR1 and CDR2 (germline): LNHDA, SQIVND (reference sequence). The CDR3 consists of 13 residues. V lost 2 bases and J 7 bases, leaving 11 bases between the germline ends. The CDR3 DNA follows: TGTGCCAGTAGTATAACAGGGTCTTTTGGCTACACCTTC. The encoded protein is CASSITGSFGYTF.

This clone was seen a handful of times. This chain joins TRBV7-9 and TRBJ1-1; TRBD1 matches 10 bases. V lost 3 bases to trimming and J lost 3 bases; unmatched junction nucleotides: 1. The germline gives CDR1 SEHNR, CDR2 FQNEAQ (reference sequence). The CDR3 extends over 14 amino acids. In nucleotides, the CDR3 is TGTGCCAGCAGCTTGACAGGGGGCCACACTGAAGCTTTCTTT. This sequence encodes CASSLTGGHTEAFF.

CDR3: CASSTGASATNEKLFF. CDR3 sequence (DNA): TGCGCCAGCAGCACAGGGGCCTCTGCAACTAATGAAAAACTGTTTTTT. This chain connects TRBV5-1 to TRBJ1-4; 7 bases are a match to TRBD1. Germline loops: CDR1 SGHRS, CDR2 YFSETQ. This CDR3 is 16 amino acids long. V gave up 4 bases and J gave up 0 bases; unmatched junction bases: 6.

V and J are TRBV7-2 and TRBJ1-6, with 9 bases identical to TRBD1. Germline values: CDR1 SGHTA, CDR2 FQGNSA. This CDR3 spans 15 amino acids. V shed 3 bases and J 9 bases; nucleotides not matched to a gene: 6. Here the CDR3 DNA reads TGTGCCAGCAGCTTTACAGGGGGCGCAGGTTCACCCCTCCACTTT. Amino acid sequence: CASSFTGGAGSPLHF.

This chain connects TRBV4-1 to TRBJ2-5, with 9 bases aligning to TRBD2. In germline, CDR1 is MGHRA, CDR2 YSYEKL. With 3 bases clipped from V and 4 bases from J, the junction kept 6 bases outside the gene matches. The CDR3 runs 15 residues. The chain's CDR3 is CASSHARGGPETQYF. Written as DNA, the CDR3 is TGCGCCAGCAGCCACGCGCGGGGGGGCCCAGAGACCCAGTACTTC.

The chain employs TRBV10-3 and TRBJ2-1; D perhaps matches TRBD1 (5 bases). Germline V CDR1 and CDR2: ENHRY, SYGVKD. This CDR3 region has 14 residues. Trimming left V 5 bases short and J 3 bases short, with 11 bases between. The chain's CDR3 is CAISRQGNYNEQFF. CDR3 nucleotide sequence: TGTGCCATCAGTCGGCAGGGCAACTACAATGAGCAGTTCTTC.

This clone is labeled large. V gene TRBV4-3 combines with J gene TRBJ1-2; 9 bases align to TRBD1. Trimming took 2 bases from V and 6 from J; bases not matched to a gene: 4. The length of the CDR3 is 14 residues. Germline CDR1 reads LGHNA; CDR2 reads YSLEER. CDR3 coding DNA: TGCGCCAGCAGCCAAAGGACAGGGGACGATGGCTACACCTTC. Protein product: CASSQRTGDDGYTF.

This clone has only a few counts. This chain joins TRBV19 and TRBJ2-7; TRBD1 aligns across 8 bases. J was trimmed by 0 bases and V by 7 bases; bases with no gene match: 2. The CDR3 is 13 residues long. Germline assignment: CDR1 LNHDA and CDR2 SQIVND (reference sequence). As DNA, the CDR3 is TGTGCCAGTATGGACAGGGACTCCTACGAGCAGTACTTC. Translated, it gives CASMDRDSYEQYF.

Sample share makes this clone medium-sized. The CDR3 reads CASSPSAGIISYNEQFF. CDR3 DNA: TGTGCCAGCTCACCCTCGGCAGGGATTATCTCCTACAATGAGCAGTTCTTC. V gene TRBV18 combines with J gene TRBJ2-1, with D possibly matching TRBD1 (5 bases). V shed 3 bases and J shed 0 bases, with 15 bases lying between them. The germline V gene encodes CDR1 KGHSH and CDR2 LQKENI. The CDR3 consists of 17 residues. The variable domain in full, with the rest retrieved from reference TRBV18 and TRBJ2-1, is NAGVMQNPRHLVRRRGQEARLRCSPMKGHSHVYWYRQLPEEGLKFMVYLQKENIIDESGMPKERFSAEFPKEGPSILRIQQVVRGDSAAYFCASSPSAGIISYNEQFFGPGTRLTVL.

The gene calls are TRBV7-9 and TRBJ2-7; 8 bases match TRBD1. CDR3 size: 15 residues. Per germline, CDR1 SEHNR and CDR2 FQNEAQ (reference sequence). The V segment lost 5 bases and the J segment 3 bases; nucleotides outside the gene matches: 9. The chain's CDR3 is CASSLGTGPIYEQYF. The DNA of the CDR3 is TGTGCCAGCAGCCTTGGGACAGGTCCAATCTACGAGCAGTACTTC. The whole variable domain, remainder taken from reference TRBV7-9 and TRBJ2-7, is DTGVSQNPRHKITKRGQNVTFRCDPISEHNRLYWYRQTLGQGPEFLTYFQNEAQLEKSRLLSDRFSAERPKGSFSTLEIQRTEQGDSAMYLCASSLGTGPIYEQYFGPGTRLTVT.

This clone was found a few times. The chain links TRBV5-5 to TRBJ1-1, with a possible D match to TRBD1 (5 bases). Germline V lookup: CDR1 SGHKS, CDR2 YYEKEE (reference sequence). Trimming pared 6 bases from V and 0 bases from J, leaving 12 bases between. CDR3 length: 14 amino acids. Here the CDR3 reads CASTLGAVNTEAFF. The CDR3 DNA sequence: TGTGCCAGCACCCTAGGGGCTGTGAACACTGAAGCTTTCTTT.

V and J are TRBV7-2 and TRBJ1-4; the D gene is possibly TRBD1 (6 bases). CDR1 is SGHTA, CDR2 FQGNSA, per germline. V lost 6 bases to trimming and J lost 4 bases, with 15 bases between them. The CDR3 totals 15 residues. This CDR3 reads CASSLPGQNNEKLFF. CDR3 sequence (DNA): TGTGCCAGCAGTTTGCCGGGACAAAATAATGAAAAACTGTTTTTT.

This clone was seen only a few times. V is TRBV6-1 and J is TRBJ1-3; 7 bases fit TRBD1. This CDR3 is built from 15 residues. V lost 2 bases to trimming and J lost 9 bases; unmatched junction nucleotides: 10. Per germline, CDR1 MNHNS and CDR2 SASEGT. Here the CDR3 reads CASSELTGVRSTIYF. CDR3 nucleotides: TGTGCCAGCAGTGAACTTACAGGGGTGAGGAGCACCATATATTTT.